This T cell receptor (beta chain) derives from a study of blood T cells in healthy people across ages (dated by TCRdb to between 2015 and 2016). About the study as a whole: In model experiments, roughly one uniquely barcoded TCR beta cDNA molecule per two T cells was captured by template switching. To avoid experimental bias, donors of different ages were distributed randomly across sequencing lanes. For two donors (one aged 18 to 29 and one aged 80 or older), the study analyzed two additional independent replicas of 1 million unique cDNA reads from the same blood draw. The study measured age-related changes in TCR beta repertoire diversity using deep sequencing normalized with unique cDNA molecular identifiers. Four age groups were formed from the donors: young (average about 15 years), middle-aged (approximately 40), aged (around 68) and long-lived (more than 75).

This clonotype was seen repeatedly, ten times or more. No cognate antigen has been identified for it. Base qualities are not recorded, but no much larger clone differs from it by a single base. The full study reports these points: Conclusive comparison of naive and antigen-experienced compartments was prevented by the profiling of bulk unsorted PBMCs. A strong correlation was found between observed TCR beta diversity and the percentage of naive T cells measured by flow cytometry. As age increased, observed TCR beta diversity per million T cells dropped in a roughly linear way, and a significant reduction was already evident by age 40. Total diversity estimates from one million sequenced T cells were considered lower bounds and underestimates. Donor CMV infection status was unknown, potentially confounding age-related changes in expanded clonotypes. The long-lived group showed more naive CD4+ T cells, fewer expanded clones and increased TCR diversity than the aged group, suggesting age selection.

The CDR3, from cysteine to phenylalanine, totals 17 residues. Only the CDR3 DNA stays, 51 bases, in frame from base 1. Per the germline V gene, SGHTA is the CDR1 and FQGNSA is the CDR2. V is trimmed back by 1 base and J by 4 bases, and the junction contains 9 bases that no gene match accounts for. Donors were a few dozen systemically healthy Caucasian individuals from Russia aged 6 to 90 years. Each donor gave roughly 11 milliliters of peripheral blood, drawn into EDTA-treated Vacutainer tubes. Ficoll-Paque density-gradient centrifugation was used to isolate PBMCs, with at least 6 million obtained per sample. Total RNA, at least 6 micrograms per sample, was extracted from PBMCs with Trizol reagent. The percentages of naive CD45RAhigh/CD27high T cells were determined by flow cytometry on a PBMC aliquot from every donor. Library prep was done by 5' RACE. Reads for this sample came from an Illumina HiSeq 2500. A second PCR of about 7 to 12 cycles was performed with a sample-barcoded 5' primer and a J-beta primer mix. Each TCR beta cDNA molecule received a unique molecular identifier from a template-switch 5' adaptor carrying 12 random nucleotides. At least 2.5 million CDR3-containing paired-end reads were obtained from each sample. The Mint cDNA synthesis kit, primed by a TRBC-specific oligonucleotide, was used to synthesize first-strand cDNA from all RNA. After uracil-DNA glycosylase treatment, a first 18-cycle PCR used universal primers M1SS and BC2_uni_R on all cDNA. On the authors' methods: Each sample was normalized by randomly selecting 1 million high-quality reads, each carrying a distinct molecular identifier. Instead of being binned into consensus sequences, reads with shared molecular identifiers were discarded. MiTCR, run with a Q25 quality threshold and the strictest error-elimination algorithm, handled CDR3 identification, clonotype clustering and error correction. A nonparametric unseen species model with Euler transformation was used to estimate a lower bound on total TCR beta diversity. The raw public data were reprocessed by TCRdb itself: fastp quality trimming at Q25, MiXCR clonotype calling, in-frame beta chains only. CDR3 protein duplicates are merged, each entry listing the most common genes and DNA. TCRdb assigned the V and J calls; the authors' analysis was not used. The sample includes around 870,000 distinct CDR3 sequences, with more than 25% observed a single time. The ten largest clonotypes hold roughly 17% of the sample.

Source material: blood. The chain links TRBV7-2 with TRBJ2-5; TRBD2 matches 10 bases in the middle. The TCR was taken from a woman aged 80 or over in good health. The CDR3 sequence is CASSLGGGLAPGETQYF. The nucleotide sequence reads TGTGCCAGCAGCTTAGGGGGGGGACTAGCGCCGGGAGAGACCCAGTACTTC.